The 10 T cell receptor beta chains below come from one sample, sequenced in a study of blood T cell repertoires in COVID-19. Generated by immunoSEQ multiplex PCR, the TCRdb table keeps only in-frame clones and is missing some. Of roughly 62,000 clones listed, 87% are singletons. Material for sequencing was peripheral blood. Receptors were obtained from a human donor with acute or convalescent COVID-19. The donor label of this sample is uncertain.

The CDR3 loop reads CASSQERYEQYF. CDR3 DNA: TGTGCCAGCAGCCAAGAGCGATACGAGCAGTACTTC. V is TRBV14 and J is TRBJ2-7; D ambiguous. Trimming stripped 0 bases from V and 4 bases from J, with 4 bases between. Germline V gives CDR1 SGHDN, CDR2 FVKESK. There are 12 residues in the CDR3.

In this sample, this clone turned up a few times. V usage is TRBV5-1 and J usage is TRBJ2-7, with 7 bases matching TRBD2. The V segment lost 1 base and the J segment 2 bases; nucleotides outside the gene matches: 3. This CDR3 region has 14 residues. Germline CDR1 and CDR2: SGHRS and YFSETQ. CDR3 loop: CASSLSAGAYEQYF. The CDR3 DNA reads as TGCGCCAGCAGCTTGTCTGCGGGAGCCTACGAGCAGTACTTC.

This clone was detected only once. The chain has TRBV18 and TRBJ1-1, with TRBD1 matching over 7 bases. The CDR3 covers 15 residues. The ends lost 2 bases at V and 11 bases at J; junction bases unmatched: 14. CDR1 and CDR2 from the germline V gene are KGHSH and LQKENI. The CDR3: CASSPESGTAGRAFF. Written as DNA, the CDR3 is TGTGCCAGCTCACCAGAGTCCGGGACAGCAGGAAGGGCTTTCTTT.

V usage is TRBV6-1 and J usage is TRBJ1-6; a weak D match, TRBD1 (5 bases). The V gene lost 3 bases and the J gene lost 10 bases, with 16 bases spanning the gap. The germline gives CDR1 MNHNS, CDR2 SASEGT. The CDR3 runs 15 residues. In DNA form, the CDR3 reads TGTGCCAGCAGTGATCCTGGGGGAGGTCGGTCACCCCTCCACTTT. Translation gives CASSDPGGGRSPLHF.

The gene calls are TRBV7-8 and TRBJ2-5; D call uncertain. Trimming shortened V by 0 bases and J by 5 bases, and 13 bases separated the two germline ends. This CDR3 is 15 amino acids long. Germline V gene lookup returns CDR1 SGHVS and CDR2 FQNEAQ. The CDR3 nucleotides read TGTGCCAGCAGCTTAGCGGGCTTCTCCGGTGAGACCCAGTACTTC. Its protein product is CASSLAGFSGETQYF.

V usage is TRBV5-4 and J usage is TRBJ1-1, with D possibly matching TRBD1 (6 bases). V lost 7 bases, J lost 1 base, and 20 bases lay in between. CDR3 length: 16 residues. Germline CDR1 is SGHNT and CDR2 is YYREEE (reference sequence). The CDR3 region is CASRQDRLWPNTEAFF. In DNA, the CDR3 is TGTGCCAGCCGACAGGACCGCCTATGGCCGAACACTGAAGCTTTCTTT.

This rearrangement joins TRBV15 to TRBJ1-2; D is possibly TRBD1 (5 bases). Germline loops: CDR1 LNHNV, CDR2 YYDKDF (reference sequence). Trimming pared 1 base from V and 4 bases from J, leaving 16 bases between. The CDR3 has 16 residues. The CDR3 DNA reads TGTGCCACCAGCAGAGGGCAGGGAGGGGTGGTCTATGGCTACACCTTC. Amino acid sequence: CATSRGQGGVVYGYTF. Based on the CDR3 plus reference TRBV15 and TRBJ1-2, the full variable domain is DAMVIQNPRYQVTQFGKPVTLSCSQTLNHNVMYWYQQKSSQAPKLLFHYYDKDFNNEADTPDNFQSRRPNTSFCFLDIRSPGLGDTAMYLCATSRGQGGVVYGYTFGSGTRLTVV.

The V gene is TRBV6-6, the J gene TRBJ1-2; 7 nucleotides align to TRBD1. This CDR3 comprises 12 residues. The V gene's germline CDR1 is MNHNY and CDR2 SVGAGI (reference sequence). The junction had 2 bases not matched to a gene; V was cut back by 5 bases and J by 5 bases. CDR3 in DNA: TGTGCCAGCAGTGAGACAGGGTATGGCTACACCTTC. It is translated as CASSETGYGYTF.

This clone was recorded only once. The DNA for the CDR3 is TGTGCCAGCAGACAGGGGCTGACCTATGGCTACACCTTC. Its protein product is CASRQGLTYGYTF. V gene TRBV12-3 or TRBV12-4 combines with J gene TRBJ1-2; 7 bases align to TRBD1. Trimming took 6 bases from V and 4 from J; bases not matched to a gene: 5. The CDR3 has 13 residues.

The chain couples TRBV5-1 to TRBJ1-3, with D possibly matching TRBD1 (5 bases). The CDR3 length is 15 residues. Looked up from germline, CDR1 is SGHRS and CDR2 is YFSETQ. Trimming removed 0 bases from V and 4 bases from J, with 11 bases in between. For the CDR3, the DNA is TGCGCCAGCAGCTTGGAGGCAGGGCGCGGAAACACCATATATTTT. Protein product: CASSLEAGRGNTIYF.